The 19 T cell receptor beta chains presented below share a single source sample, sequenced in a study of regulatory T cells in long-lasting Graves disease. Time point indicated: newly diagnosed GD, antithyroid drugs for less than 3 months. TCR sequences were obtained from RNA taken from PBMCs. Combining iRepertoire HTBI primers with Arm-PCR of CDR3 regions, the authors built TCR beta libraries. Each CDR3 protein gets one entry after TCRdb re-called the multiplex PCR reads with MiXCR. The sample holds 680,000 or so distinct CDR3 sequences, about 15% seen once. This sample also belongs to another study, concerning T cells in Graves' hyperthyroidism and ophthalmopathy.

This specimen was peripheral blood mononuclear cells (PBMCs), taken at new diagnosis, from a patient treated with antithyroid drugs. The origin of the receptors is a woman aged 30 to 39 with Graves disease.

At least ten counts were recorded for this clonotype. This chain uses TRBV28 with TRBJ1-5; D ambiguous. Per germline, CDR1 MDHEN and CDR2 SYDVKM. This CDR3 is 12 amino acids long. Trimming removed 7 bases from V and 4 bases from J, with 8 bases in between. This chain's CDR3 is CASKERNQPQHF. CDR3 in DNA: TGTGCCAGCAAAGAAAGAAATCAGCCCCAGCATTTT. Full variable domain (remainder filled in from reference TRBV28 and TRBJ1-5): DVKVTQSSRYLVKRTGEKVFLECVQDMDHENMFWYRQDPGLGLRLIYFSYDVKMKEKGDIPEGYSVSREKKERFSLILESASTNQTSMYLCASKERNQPQHFGDGTRLSIL.

The chain carries TRBV20-1 and TRBJ2-5; 7 nucleotides line up with TRBD1. CDR1 is DFQATT, CDR2 SNEGSKA, per germline (reference sequence). The CDR3 totals 15 residues. Trimming removed 4 bases from V and 7 bases from J; junction bases left unmatched: 15. The DNA for the CDR3 is TGCAGTGCTAAAGGGGGCGCGGGCGGTTTAGGGACCCAGTACTTC. It specifies CSAKGGAGGLGTQYF.

This clonotype was seen ten or more times. The chain couples TRBV2 to TRBJ1-6; D possibly corresponds to TRBD1 (5 bases). Germline V gives CDR1 SNHLY, CDR2 FYNNEI. Trimming left V 7 bases short and J 10 bases short, with 17 bases between. The CDR3 is made up of 14 amino acids. The CDR3 here is CASKAGSGNSPLHF. DNA of the CDR3: TGTGCCAGCAAAGCAGGGTCGGGGAACTCACCCCTCCACTTT.

This clonotype showed up many times. The chain links TRBV28 to TRBJ1-4; tentatively, D is TRBD1 (5 bases). Germline assignment: CDR1 MDHEN and CDR2 SYDVKM. The V and J ends lost 3 bases and 0 bases respectively, with 8 bases between them. There are 15 residues in the CDR3. This chain's CDR3 is CASSFATATNEKLFF. The CDR3 nucleotides read TGTGCCAGCAGTTTCGCGACAGCAACTAATGAAAAACTGTTTTTT.

This clonotype was observed many times. V and J are TRBV27 and TRBJ1-6, with D uncertain. CDR3 length: 13 residues. Trimming took off 4 bases at V and 7 bases at J, with 8 bases between the two ends. Germline V lookup: CDR1 MNHEY, CDR2 SMNVEV (reference sequence). The CDR3 nucleotides read TGTGCCAGCAGTTATAACAGCAATTCACCCCTCCACTTT. Its protein is CASSYNSNSPLHF.

J is TRBJ1-6 and V is TRBV2, with no clear D. Germline V gives CDR1 SNHLY, CDR2 FYNNEI. The CDR3 totals 15 residues. The germline V and J ends were trimmed by 1 base and 7 bases, with 11 bases remaining between them. The CDR3 sequence is CASSEGRLRNSPLHF. CDR3 coding DNA: TGTGCCAGCAGTGAAGGTCGGCTTAGGAATTCACCCCTCCACTTT.

This clonotype was counted at least ten times. The chain combines TRBV27 with TRBJ2-7; a possible D gene is TRBD1 (6 bases). In germline, CDR1 is MNHEY, CDR2 SMNVEV (reference sequence). The V end lost 4 bases, the J end lost 7 bases, and 23 bases lay between the germline ends. This CDR3 has 16 residues. The CDR3 region has the DNA TGTGCCAGCAGTTCAACAAACAGGGCTCAAACTGGGGAGCAGTACTTC. Amino acid sequence: CASSSTNRAQTGEQYF.

This clonotype showed up many times. The chain links TRBV5-1 to TRBJ2-7; 7 nucleotides align to TRBD2. V lost 0 bases, J lost 6 bases, and 6 bases stayed unmatched. Germline V gives CDR1 SGHRS, CDR2 YFSETQ. CDR3 size: 14 residues. CDR3 residues: CASSLGAGGSEQYF. DNA of the CDR3: TGCGCCAGCAGCTTGGGGGCCGGGGGGTCCGAGCAGTACTTC.

This clonotype was seen only a few times. It is likely a read error, because the conserved phenylalanine at the end of the CDR3 is missing. The rearrangement uses TRBV3-1 and TRBJ1-5; weak D call: TRBD1 (6 bases). The germline CDR1 and CDR2 sequences are LGHDT and YNNKEL (reference sequence). V gave up 3 bases and J gave up 7 bases, with 13 bases separating them. This CDR3 has 14 residues. CDR3 loop: CASSHRGSGQPQHS. The CDR3 DNA sequence: TGTGCCAGCAGCCACAGGGGTTCGGGGCAGCCCCAGCATTCT.

The chain couples TRBV19 to TRBJ2-1; D is unclear. The better agreement between TRBJ2-5 and the DNA end casts doubt on the J call. Germline CDR1 reads LNHDA; CDR2 reads SQIVND (reference sequence). This CDR3 contains 16 residues. CDR3 loop: CASSMAGRLPQETQYF. CDR3 DNA sequence: TGTGCCAGTAGTATGGCCGGACGGCTTCCTCAAGAGACCCAGTACTTC.

This chain connects TRBV29-1 to TRBJ2-2; unclear D gene. The CDR3 is 11 residues long. V lost 5 bases to trimming and J lost 6 bases, with 7 bases between them. Germline assignment: CDR1 SQVTM and CDR2 ANQGSEA. The CDR3 region has the DNA TGCAGCGTTAAGCCGGCCGGGGAGCTGTTTTTT. It yields the protein CSVKPAGELFF.

Concerning this clonotype itself: This may be a read error, as it is one base from a much larger clone. The chain combines TRBV6-1 with TRBJ2-3; tentative D call: TRBD2 (6 bases). The CDR3 consists of 15 residues. V was pared by 10 bases and J by 1 base, with 18 bases between. CDR1 is MNHNS and CDR2 is SASEGT in the germline V gene. The CDR3 region is CANRAASSGTDTQYF. In DNA form, the CDR3 reads TGTGCCAACCGAGCGGCATCTAGCGGCACAGATACGCAGTATTTT.

For this clonotype: A read error may explain this, as a much larger clone is one base away. No conserved phenylalanine or tryptophan ends this CDR3, so it is likely a read error. This chain joins TRBV20-1 and TRBJ1-1; no firm D call. Trimming took off 3 bases at V and 11 bases at J, with 16 bases between the two ends. Germline V gene sequence: CDR1 DFQATT, CDR2 SNEGSKA (reference sequence). This CDR3 contains 12 residues. The CDR3 region has the DNA TGCAGTGCTAGGTTCGACTCTCCGGGGGCTTTCTCT. It is translated as CSARFDSPGAFS.

This clonotype has just a few counts. The rearrangement links TRBV9 to TRBJ2-7, with 7 positions matching TRBD2. Germline V gene data show CDR1 as SGDLS and CDR2 as YYNGEE. The CDR3 extends over 13 amino acids. J lost 2 bases, V lost 3 bases, and 2 bases had no gene match. The chain's CDR3 is CASSGGTTYEQYF. The CDR3 region has the DNA TGTGCCAGCAGCGGTGGGACTACCTACGAGCAGTACTTC.

This clonotype was recorded at least ten times. V gene TRBV2 combines with J gene TRBJ1-1; no firm D call. CDR3 length equals 13 residues. The V end lost 7 bases, the J end lost 1 base, and 10 bases lay between the germline ends. CDR1 SNHLY and CDR2 FYNNEI come from the germline V gene. The CDR3 region has the DNA TGTGCCAGCATGAGACGAGAGAACACTGAAGCTTTCTTT. Protein: CASMRRENTEAFF.

The table lists this clonotype with a few counts. This rearrangement joins TRBV13 to TRBJ2-1, with no clear D. This CDR3 is built from 15 residues. Looked up from germline, CDR1 is PRHDT and CDR2 is FYEKMQ (reference sequence). V lost 5 bases to trimming and J lost 7 bases, with 18 bases between them. CDR3 sequence: CASSPTRSVGNEQFF. The CDR3 DNA reads as TGTGCCAGCAGCCCTACACGTTCTGTCGGGAATGAGCAGTTCTTC.

This clonotype was detected only a few times. V usage is TRBV7-8 and J usage is TRBJ1-6; D perhaps matches TRBD1 (5 bases). The V end lost 3 bases, the J end lost 0 bases, and 9 bases lay between the germline ends. CDR1 SGHVS and CDR2 FQNEAQ come from the germline V gene. This CDR3 has 16 amino acids. CDR3 amino acids: CASSFGGSSYNSPLHF. In nucleotides, the CDR3 is TGTGCCAGCAGCTTTGGGGGGAGCTCCTATAATTCACCCCTCCACTTT. The complete variable domain, with remaining parts taken from reference TRBV7-8 and TRBJ1-6, reads GAGVSQSPRYKVAKRGQDVALRCDPISGHVSLFWYQQALGQGPEFLTYFQNEAQLDKSGLPSDRFFAERPEGSVSTLKIQRTQQEDSAVYLCASSFGGSSYNSPLHFGNGTRLTVT.

This clonotype occurred many times. The CDR3 is CASSLRGLGNQPQHF. DNA for the CDR3: TGTGCCAGCAGTTTACGGGGTTTAGGCAATCAGCCCCAGCATTTT. V usage is TRBV12-3 or TRBV12-4 and J usage is TRBJ1-5; D is ambiguous. V was cut by 2 bases and J by 2 bases, with 10 bases left in between. The CDR3 sequence is 15 residues long.

This clonotype was picked up many times. This chain connects TRBV2 to TRBJ1-5; perhaps TRBD1 as D (6 bases). Germline V CDR1 and CDR2: SNHLY, FYNNEI. The V end was cut by 6 bases, the J end by 3 bases, with 9 bases between. The CDR3 has 13 residues. The CDR3 DNA is TGTGCCAGCAGAAGACAGGCCAATCAGCCCCAGCATTTT. Protein sequence: CASRRQANQPQHF.